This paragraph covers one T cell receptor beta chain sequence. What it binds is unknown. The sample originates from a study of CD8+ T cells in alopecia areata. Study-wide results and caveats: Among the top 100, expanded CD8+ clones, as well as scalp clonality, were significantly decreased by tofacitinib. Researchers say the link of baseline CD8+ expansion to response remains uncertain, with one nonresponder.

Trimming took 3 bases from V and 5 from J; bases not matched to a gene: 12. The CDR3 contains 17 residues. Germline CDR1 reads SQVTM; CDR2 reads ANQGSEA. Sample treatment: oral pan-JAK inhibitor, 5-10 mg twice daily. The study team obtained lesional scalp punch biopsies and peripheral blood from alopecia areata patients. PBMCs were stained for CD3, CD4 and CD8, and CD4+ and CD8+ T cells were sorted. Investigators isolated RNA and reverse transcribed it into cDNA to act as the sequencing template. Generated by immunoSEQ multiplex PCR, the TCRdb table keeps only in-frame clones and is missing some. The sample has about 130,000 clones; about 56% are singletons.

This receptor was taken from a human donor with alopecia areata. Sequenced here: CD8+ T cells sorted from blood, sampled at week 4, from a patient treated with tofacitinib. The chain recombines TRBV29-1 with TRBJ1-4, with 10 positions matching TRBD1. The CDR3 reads CSVDPGQGYRPNEKLFF. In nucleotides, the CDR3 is TGCAGCGTTGATCCGGGACAGGGGTACAGACCGAATGAAAAACTGTTTTTT.